The 27 T cell receptor beta chains below all came from one sample that was sequenced in a study of cytomegalovirus exposure and HLA in healthy donors. The PCR was carried out with 60 Vbeta primers and 13 Jbeta primers. Only in-frame clones appear in the TCRdb table, and some are missing; sequencing was by immunoSEQ multiplex PCR. The repertoire table contains 150,000 to 200,000 clones. The specimen was PBMCs. The receptors stem from a man younger than 40 in good health and CMV-seronegative.

The chain links TRBV29-1 to TRBJ1-1; TRBD1 matches at 10 bases. The CDR3 contains 13 residues. In germline, CDR1 is SQVTM, CDR2 ANQGSEA. Trimming took 7 bases from V and 1 from J; bases not matched to a gene: 3. Here the CDR3 reads CSAGDRGNTEAFF. The DNA for the CDR3 is TGCAGCGCCGGGGACAGGGGGAACACTGAAGCTTTCTTT. Using reference TRBV29-1 and TRBJ1-1 for the parts outside the CDR3, the full variable domain is SAVISQKPSRDICQRGTSLTIQCQVDSQVTMMFWYRQQPGQSLTLIATANQGSEATYESGFVIDKFPISRPNLTFSTLTVSNMSPEDSSIYLCSAGDRGNTEAFFGQGTRLTVV.

The rearrangement uses TRBV11-3 and TRBJ2-1, with 13 bases matching TRBD2. V lost 6 bases and J lost 6; bases outside the gene matches: 5. The CDR3 contains 15 residues. The germline gives CDR1 SGHNT, CDR2 YENEEA. The CDR3, as DNA: TGTGCCAGCAGTTACGGGACTAGCGGGACCAATGAGCAGTTCTTC. Translated: CASSYGTSGTNEQFF.

The chain has TRBV14 and TRBJ2-7; D is undetermined. V was shortened by 0 bases and J by 4 bases, with 10 bases between the two germline ends. CDR3 length equals 14 residues. Germline V gene lookup returns CDR1 SGHDN and CDR2 FVKESK. The CDR3 region is CASSQEVSFYEQYF. In nucleotides, the CDR3 is TGTGCCAGCAGCCAAGAGGTCAGTTTTTACGAGCAGTACTTC.

The chain joins TRBV14 to TRBJ2-1; 11 nucleotides line up with TRBD1. The CDR3 runs 15 residues. Per the germline V gene, CDR1 is SGHDN and CDR2 is FVKESK. V trimming: 4 bases; J trimming: 7 bases; junction bases outside the gene matches: 6. The CDR3 sequence is CASSPLDRGPNEQFF. The CDR3 bases are TGTGCCAGCAGCCCCCTGGACAGGGGGCCTAATGAGCAGTTCTTC. Based on the CDR3 plus reference TRBV14 and TRBJ2-1, the full variable domain is EAGVTQFPSHSVIEKGQTVTLRCDPISGHDNLYWYRRVMGKEIKFLLHFVKESKQDESGMPNNRFLAERTGGTYSTLKVQPAELEDSGVYFCASSPLDRGPNEQFFGPGTRLTVL.

V usage is TRBV6-5 and J usage is TRBJ2-1; 8 bases are shared with TRBD2. CDR1 MNHEY and CDR2 SVGAGI come from the germline V gene. V lost 6 bases, J lost 6 bases, and 7 bases stayed unmatched. The CDR3 is 14 residues long. The CDR3 DNA sequence: TGTGCCAGCAGGTCAGTAGCGGGAAGCAATGAGCAGTTCTTC. Amino acid sequence: CASRSVAGSNEQFF.

The chain employs TRBV4-1 and TRBJ2-4; weak D call: TRBD1 (6 bases). CDR1 MGHRA and CDR2 YSYEKL come from the germline V gene. The CDR3 extends over 13 amino acids. The V end was cut by 3 bases, the J end by 8 bases, with 11 bases between. As DNA, the CDR3 is TGCGCCAGCAGCCAGACCGAGGGGGACATTCAGTACTTC. Residues: CASSQTEGDIQYF.

This chain links TRBV6-1 with TRBJ2-3; no clear D. Germline V gives CDR1 MNHNS, CDR2 SASEGT. The CDR3 has 14 residues. V lost 4 bases and J 0 bases, leaving 8 bases between the germline ends. In nucleotides, the CDR3 is TGTGCCAGCAGTGGGCTTTTTAGCACAGATACGCAGTATTTT. Protein product: CASSGLFSTDTQYF.

This chain uses TRBV19 with TRBJ2-2, with TRBD1 identical over 9 bases. This CDR3 spans 18 amino acids. Unmatched junction bases numbered 14, after V lost 6 bases and J lost 3 bases. Germline V lookup: CDR1 LNHDA, CDR2 SQIVND (reference sequence). The CDR3 sequence: CASRISRTGVQYTGELFF. In nucleotides, the CDR3 is TGTGCCAGTAGAATTTCCCGGACAGGGGTGCAGTACACCGGGGAGCTGTTTTTT.

V gene TRBV4-1 combines with J gene TRBJ2-7, with TRBD2 identical over 15 bases. CDR3 length equals 16 residues. CDR1 and CDR2 (germline): MGHRA, YSYEKL. Trimming took 3 bases from V and 2 from J; bases not matched to a gene: 2. The CDR3 DNA sequence: TGCGCCAGCAGCCATGGACTAGCGGGAGGGACCTACGAGCAGTACTTC. Translating gives CASSHGLAGGTYEQYF.

The chain carries TRBV10-3 and TRBJ2-5; perhaps TRBD2 as D (6 bases). Germline assignment: CDR1 ENHRY and CDR2 SYGVKD. The V gene lost 10 bases and the J gene lost 5 bases, with 17 bases spanning the gap. The CDR3 consists of 13 residues. As DNA, the CDR3 is TGTGCCACCTGGGCCCGTGGGGGGGAGACCCAGTACTTC. Protein: CATWARGGETQYF.

The chain has TRBV11-3 and TRBJ1-5; the D is unclear. Trimming removed 0 bases from V and 6 bases from J, with 21 bases in between. Germline lookup yields CDR1 SGHNT and CDR2 YENEEA. The CDR3 has 18 amino acids. This CDR3 reads CASSLDLARQNPPQPQHF. The CDR3 DNA sequence: TGTGCCAGCAGCTTAGATCTTGCCAGGCAAAATCCCCCTCAGCCCCAGCATTTT.

The chain combines TRBV4-2 with TRBJ2-7; D is possibly TRBD1 (5 bases). Trimming took off 1 base at V and 6 bases at J, with 19 bases between the two ends. The CDR3 loop spans 16 amino acids. The V gene's germline CDR1 is LGHNA and CDR2 YNFKEQ. The CDR3 sequence: CASSQGGLRLVPEQYF. The CDR3 nucleotides read TGTGCCAGCAGCCAAGGGGGCCTGCGCCTGGTCCCCGAGCAGTACTTC.

The chain carries TRBV5-1 and TRBJ2-1; 9 nucleotides agree with TRBD1. Germline V gene lookup returns CDR1 SGHRS and CDR2 YFSETQ. V shed 9 bases, J shed 5 bases, and the junction held 21 bases outside the gene matches. The CDR3 covers 18 residues. The CDR3 loop is CATSWTGAAPQVHNEQFF. The CDR3 DNA is TGCGCCACGTCTTGGACAGGGGCCGCGCCACAGGTCCACAATGAGCAGTTCTTC.

V usage is TRBV5-4 and J usage is TRBJ2-1, with D possibly TRBD2 on 6 matching bases. Between the trimmed V and J ends, which lost 3 bases and 4 bases, there was a span of 14 bases. Germline V lookup: CDR1 SGHNT, CDR2 YYREEE (reference sequence). The CDR3 has 15 residues. The CDR3, as DNA: TGTGCCAGCAGCTCTGGCGCTAGCGAGTACAATGAGCAGTTCTTC. As protein: CASSSGASEYNEQFF. The variable domain in full, with the rest retrieved from reference TRBV5-4 and TRBJ2-1, is ETGVTQSPTHLIKTRGQQVTLRCSSQSGHNTVSWYQQALGQGPQFIFQYYREEENGRGNFPPRFSGLQFPNYSSELNVNALELDDSALYLCASSSGASEYNEQFFGPGTRLTVL.

The V and J genes are TRBV14 and TRBJ2-1; TRBD2 might be the D (6 bases). With 4 bases removed from V and 4 bases from J, the gap between germline ends came to 11 bases. The CDR3 has 14 amino acids. In germline, CDR1 is SGHDN, CDR2 FVKESK. The CDR3 sequence: CASSPLGLYNEQFF. CDR3 sequence (DNA): TGTGCCAGCAGCCCCCTGGGACTGTACAATGAGCAGTTCTTC.

The J gene is TRBJ1-5, the V gene TRBV6-4, with unresolved D. CDR3 length: 15 amino acids. Germline V gives CDR1 MRHNA, CDR2 SNTAGT. V lost 10 bases to trimming and J lost 2 bases, with 18 bases between them. The CDR3 sequence: CAKADRGLGNQPQHF. The CDR3 nucleotides are TGTGCCAAAGCGGACCGGGGTTTGGGCAATCAGCCCCAGCATTTT.

The V call is TRBV14, the J call TRBJ1-2; TRBD1 agrees at 8 bases. CDR1 and CDR2 from the germline V gene are SGHDN and FVKESK. The V gene end was trimmed by 5 bases and the J gene end by 8 bases; junction bases not matched to a gene: 7. The CDR3 has 13 residues. This chain's CDR3 is CASSTGQGRGYTF. Here the CDR3 DNA reads TGTGCCAGCAGCACCGGACAGGGTCGGGGCTACACCTTC.

V and J are TRBV6-1 and TRBJ1-5; TRBD1 aligns across 10 bases. Germline trimming cut 0 bases from V and 5 bases from J; bases unmatched to any gene: 1. This CDR3 is 15 amino acids long. Germline V gene sequence: CDR1 MNHNS, CDR2 SASEGT. CDR3 loop: CASSEAGQGYQPQHF. The CDR3 DNA is TGTGCCAGCAGTGAAGCGGGACAGGGGTATCAGCCCCAGCATTTT.

The chain links TRBV10-2 to TRBJ2-1; D remains unclear. The CDR3 has 11 amino acids. V was clipped by 6 bases and J by 9 bases, with 9 bases between them. Germline assignment: CDR1 WSHSY and CDR2 SAAADI. CDR3 protein: CASRWAGEQFF. Written as DNA, the CDR3 is TGCGCCAGCAGGTGGGCAGGTGAGCAGTTCTTC.

The gene calls are TRBV28 and TRBJ1-2; a weak D match, TRBD1 (6 bases). The CDR3 has 13 residues. The germline V gene has CDR1 MDHEN and CDR2 SYDVKM. The V gene lost 3 bases and the J gene lost 8 bases, with 13 bases spanning the gap. CDR3 nucleotide sequence: TGTGCCAGCAGTTTGGCGGGGGCTCAGGGCTACACCTTC. Translation: CASSLAGAQGYTF.

V and J are TRBV7-6 and TRBJ1-6; D possibly corresponds to TRBD1 (6 bases). V lost 5 bases and J lost 7, with 18 bases in between. The V gene's germline CDR1 is SGHVS and CDR2 FNYEAQ. The CDR3 has 16 residues. This CDR3 is CASSPTSGTLNSPLHF. The CDR3 DNA follows: TGTGCCAGCAGCCCTACGTCCGGGACACTCAATTCACCCCTCCACTTT.

This rearrangement joins TRBV6-5 to TRBJ2-7; 7 bases align to TRBD2. The CDR3 contains 13 residues. Germline CDR1 MNHEY, CDR2 SVGAGI. V lost 6 bases, J lost 2 bases, and 4 bases stayed unmatched. CDR3 region: CASRPSGTYEQYF. CDR3 DNA: TGTGCCAGCAGGCCTAGCGGAACCTACGAGCAGTACTTC.

The CDR3 nucleotides are TGTGCCAGTAGTATGTATTCCTCGGGACTAGCGGGAGTGTTGAATGAGCAGTTCTTC. This encodes CASSMYSSGLAGVLNEQFF. The V and J genes are TRBV19 and TRBJ2-1, with 14 bases matching TRBD2. Germline CDR1 LNHDA, CDR2 SQIVND (reference sequence). CDR3 size: 19 residues. Unmatched junction bases numbered 14, after V lost 3 bases and J lost 7 bases. The full variable domain, with the rest looked up from reference TRBV19 and TRBJ2-1, is DGGITQSPKYLFRKEGQNVTLSCEQNLNHDAMYWYRQDPGQGLRLIYYSQIVNDFQKGDIAEGYSVSREKKESFPLTVTSAQKNPTAFYLCASSMYSSGLAGVLNEQFFGPGTRLTVL.

This sequence joins TRBV4-1 and TRBJ2-7; D gene uncertain. The length of the CDR3 is 17 residues. CDR1 is MGHRA and CDR2 is YSYEKL in the germline V gene. V was cut by 4 bases and J by 1 base, with 20 bases left in between. For the CDR3, the DNA is TGCGCCAGCAGCCCGCTAGGAAGTGCGGTCTCGTCCTACGAGCAGTACTTC. It yields the protein CASSPLGSAVSSYEQYF.

The chain joins TRBV6-5 to TRBJ1-2, with 9 bases matching TRBD1. The CDR3 is 15 residues long. CDR1 and CDR2 (germline): MNHEY, SVGAGI. V lost 2 bases and J lost 3; bases outside the gene matches: 4. The CDR3 spells CASSYKTGGHYGYTF. DNA of the CDR3: TGTGCCAGCAGTTACAAAACAGGGGGCCACTATGGCTACACCTTC.

The chain combines TRBV4-1 with TRBJ2-3, with D possibly TRBD2 on 5 matching bases. The germline V gene has CDR1 MGHRA and CDR2 YSYEKL. The germline V and J ends were trimmed by 3 bases and 0 bases, with 7 bases remaining between them. This CDR3 comprises 14 residues. CDR3 residues: CASSQGGSTDTQYF. In nucleotides, the CDR3 is TGCGCCAGCAGCCAGGGCGGGAGCACAGATACGCAGTATTTT.

The V gene is TRBV5-1, the J gene TRBJ1-1, with D maybe TRBD1 (6 bases). In germline, CDR1 is SGHRS, CDR2 YFSETQ. This CDR3 is built from 14 residues. V gave up 2 bases and J gave up 6 bases, with 14 bases separating them. CDR3 in amino acids: CASSFEGEGAEAFF. CDR3 in DNA: TGCGCCAGCAGCTTCGAGGGGGAAGGGGCTGAAGCTTTCTTT.